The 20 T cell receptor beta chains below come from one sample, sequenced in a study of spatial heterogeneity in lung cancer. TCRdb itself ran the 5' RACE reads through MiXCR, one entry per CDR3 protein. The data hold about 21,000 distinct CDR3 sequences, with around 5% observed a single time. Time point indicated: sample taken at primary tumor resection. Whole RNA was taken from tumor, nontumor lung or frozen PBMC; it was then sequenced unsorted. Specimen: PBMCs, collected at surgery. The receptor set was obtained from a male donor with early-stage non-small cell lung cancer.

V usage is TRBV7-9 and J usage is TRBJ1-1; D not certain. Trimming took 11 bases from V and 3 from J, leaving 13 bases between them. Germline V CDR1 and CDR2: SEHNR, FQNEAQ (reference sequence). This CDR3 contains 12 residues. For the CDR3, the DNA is TGTGCCCAAGAGGGTCTGGACACTGAAGCTTTCTTT. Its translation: CAQEGLDTEAFF.

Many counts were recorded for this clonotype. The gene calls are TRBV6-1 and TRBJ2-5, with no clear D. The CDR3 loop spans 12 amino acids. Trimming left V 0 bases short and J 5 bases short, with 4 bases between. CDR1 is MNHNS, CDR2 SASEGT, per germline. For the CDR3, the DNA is TGTGCCAGCAGTGAAGCGGGGGAGACCCAGTACTTC. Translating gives CASSEAGETQYF.

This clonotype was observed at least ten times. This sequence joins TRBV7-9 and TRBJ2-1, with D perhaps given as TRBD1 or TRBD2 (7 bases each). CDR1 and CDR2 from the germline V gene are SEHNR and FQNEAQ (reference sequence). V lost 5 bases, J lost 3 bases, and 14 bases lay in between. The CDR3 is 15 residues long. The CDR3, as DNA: TGTGCCAGCAGCCACGCAGGGGGGGGCTACAATGAGCAGTTCTTC. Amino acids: CASSHAGGGYNEQFF.

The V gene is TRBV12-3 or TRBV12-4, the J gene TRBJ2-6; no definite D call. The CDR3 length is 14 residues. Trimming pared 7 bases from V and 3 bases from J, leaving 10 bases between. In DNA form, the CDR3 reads TGTGCCAGCACTTCCCTACTTGGGGCCAACGTCCTGACTTTC. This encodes CASTSLLGANVLTF.

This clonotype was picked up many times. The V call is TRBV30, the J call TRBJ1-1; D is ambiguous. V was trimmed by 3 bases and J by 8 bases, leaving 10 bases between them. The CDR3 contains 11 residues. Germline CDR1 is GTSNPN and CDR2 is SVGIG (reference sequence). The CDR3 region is CAWRYYREAFF. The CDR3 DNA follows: TGTGCCTGGAGGTACTACCGAGAAGCTTTCTTT. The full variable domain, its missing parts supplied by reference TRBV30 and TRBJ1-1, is SQTIHQWPATLVQPVGSPLSLECTVEGTSNPNLYWYRQAAGRGLQLLFYSVGIGQISSEVPQNLSASRPQDRQFILSSKKLLLSDSGFYLCAWRYYREAFFGQGTRLTVV.

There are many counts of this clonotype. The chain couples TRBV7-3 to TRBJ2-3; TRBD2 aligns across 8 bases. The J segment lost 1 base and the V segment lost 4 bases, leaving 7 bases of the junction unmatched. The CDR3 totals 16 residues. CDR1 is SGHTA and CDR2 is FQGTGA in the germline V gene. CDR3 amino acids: CASSSGLASGTDTQYF. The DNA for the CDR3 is TGTGCCAGCAGCTCCGGACTAGCCTCCGGCACAGATACGCAGTATTTT.

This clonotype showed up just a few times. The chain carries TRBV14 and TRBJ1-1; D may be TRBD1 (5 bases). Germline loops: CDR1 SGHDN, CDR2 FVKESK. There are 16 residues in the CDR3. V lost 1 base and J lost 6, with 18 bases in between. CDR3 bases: TGTGCCAGCAGCCAAGGGGGGTGGACATTACGCTCTGAAGCTTTCTTT. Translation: CASSQGGWTLRSEAFF.

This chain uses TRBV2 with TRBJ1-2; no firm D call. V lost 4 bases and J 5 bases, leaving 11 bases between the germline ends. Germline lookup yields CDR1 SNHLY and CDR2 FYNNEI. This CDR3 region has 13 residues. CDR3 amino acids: CASSVRMGYGYTF. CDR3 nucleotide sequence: TGTGCCAGCAGTGTAAGAATGGGGTATGGCTACACCTTC.

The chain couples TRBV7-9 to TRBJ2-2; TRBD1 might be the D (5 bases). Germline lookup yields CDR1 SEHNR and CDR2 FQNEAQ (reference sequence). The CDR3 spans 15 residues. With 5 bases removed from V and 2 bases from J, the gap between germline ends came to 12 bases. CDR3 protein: CASSGNGQNTGELFF. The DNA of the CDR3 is TGTGCCAGCAGCGGGAACGGACAAAACACCGGGGAGCTGTTTTTT.

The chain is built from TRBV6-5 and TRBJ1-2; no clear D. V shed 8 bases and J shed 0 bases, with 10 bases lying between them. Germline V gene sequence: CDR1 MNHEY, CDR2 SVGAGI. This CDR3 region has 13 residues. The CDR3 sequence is CASGSGANYGYTF. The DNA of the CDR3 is TGTGCCAGCGGGTCCGGGGCTAACTATGGCTACACCTTC.

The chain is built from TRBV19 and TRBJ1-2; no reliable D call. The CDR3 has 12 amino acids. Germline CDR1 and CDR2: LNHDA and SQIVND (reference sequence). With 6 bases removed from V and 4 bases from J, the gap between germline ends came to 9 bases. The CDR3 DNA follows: TGTGCCAGTAGGGGTCTACGCTATGGCTACACCTTC. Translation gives CASRGLRYGYTF.

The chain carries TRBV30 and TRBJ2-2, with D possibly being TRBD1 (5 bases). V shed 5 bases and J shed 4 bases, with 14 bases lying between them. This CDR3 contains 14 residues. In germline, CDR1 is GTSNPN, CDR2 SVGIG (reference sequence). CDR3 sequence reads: CAWGPGLSTGELFF. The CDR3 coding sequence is TGTGCCTGGGGTCCAGGGCTGAGCACCGGGGAGCTGTTTTTT.

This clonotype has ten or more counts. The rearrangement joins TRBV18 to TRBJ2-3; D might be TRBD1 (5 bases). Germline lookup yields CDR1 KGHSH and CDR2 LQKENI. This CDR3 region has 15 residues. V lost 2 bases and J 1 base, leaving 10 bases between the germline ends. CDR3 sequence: CASSPTIGGTDTQYF. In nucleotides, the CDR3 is TGTGCCAGCTCACCAACGATAGGGGGCACAGATACGCAGTATTTT.

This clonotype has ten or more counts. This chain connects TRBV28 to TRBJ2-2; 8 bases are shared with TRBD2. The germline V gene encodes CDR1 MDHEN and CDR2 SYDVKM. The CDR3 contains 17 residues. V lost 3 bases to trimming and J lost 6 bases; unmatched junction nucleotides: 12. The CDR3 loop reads CASSFPRAGGFPGELFF. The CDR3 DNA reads TGTGCCAGCAGTTTCCCCCGGGCGGGGGGTTTTCCCGGGGAGCTGTTTTTT. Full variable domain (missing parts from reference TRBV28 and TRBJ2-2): DVKVTQSSRYLVKRTGEKVFLECVQDMDHENMFWYRQDPGLGLRLIYFSYDVKMKEKGDIPEGYSVSREKKERFSLILESASTNQTSMYLCASSFPRAGGFPGELFFGEGSRLTVL.

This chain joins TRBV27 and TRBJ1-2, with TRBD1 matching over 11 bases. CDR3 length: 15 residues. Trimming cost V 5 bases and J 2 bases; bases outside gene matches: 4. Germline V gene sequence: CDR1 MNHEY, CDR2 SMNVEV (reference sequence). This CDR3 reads CASSPGQGANYGYTF. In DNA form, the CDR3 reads TGTGCCAGCAGTCCCGGACAGGGGGCAAACTATGGCTACACCTTC.

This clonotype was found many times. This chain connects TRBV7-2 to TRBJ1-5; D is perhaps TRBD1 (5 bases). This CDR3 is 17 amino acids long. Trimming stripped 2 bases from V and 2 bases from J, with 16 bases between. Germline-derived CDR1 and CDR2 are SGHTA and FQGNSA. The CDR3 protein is CASSLRGGSGGNQPQHF. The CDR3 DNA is TGTGCCAGCAGCTTAAGGGGTGGAAGCGGAGGCAATCAGCCCCAGCATTTT.

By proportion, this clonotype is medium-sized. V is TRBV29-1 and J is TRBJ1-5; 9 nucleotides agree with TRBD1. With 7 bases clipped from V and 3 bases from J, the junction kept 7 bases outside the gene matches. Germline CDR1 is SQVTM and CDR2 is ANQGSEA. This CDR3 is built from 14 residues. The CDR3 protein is CSGSTGGPNQPQHF. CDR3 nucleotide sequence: TGCAGCGGATCTACAGGGGGCCCCAATCAGCCCCAGCATTTT.

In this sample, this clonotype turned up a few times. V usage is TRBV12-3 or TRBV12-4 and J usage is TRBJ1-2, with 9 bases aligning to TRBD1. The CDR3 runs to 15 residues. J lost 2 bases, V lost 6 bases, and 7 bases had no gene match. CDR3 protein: CASSLRTGVNYGYTF. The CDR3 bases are TGTGCCAGCAGCCTAAGGACAGGGGTAAACTATGGCTACACCTTC.

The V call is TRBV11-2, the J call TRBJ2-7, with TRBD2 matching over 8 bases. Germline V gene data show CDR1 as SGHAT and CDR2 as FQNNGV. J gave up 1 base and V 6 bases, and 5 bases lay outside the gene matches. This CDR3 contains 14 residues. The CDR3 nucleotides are TGTGCCAGCAGAACCCAGCGGGGGTCCTACGAGCAGTACTTC. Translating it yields CASRTQRGSYEQYF.

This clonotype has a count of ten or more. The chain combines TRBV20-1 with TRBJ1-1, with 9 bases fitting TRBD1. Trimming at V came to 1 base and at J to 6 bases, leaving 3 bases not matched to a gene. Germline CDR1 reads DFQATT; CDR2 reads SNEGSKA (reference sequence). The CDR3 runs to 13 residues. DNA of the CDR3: TGCAGTGCTAGAGTTAGACAGGGGGCTGAAGCTTTCTTT. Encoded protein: CSARVRQGAEAFF.